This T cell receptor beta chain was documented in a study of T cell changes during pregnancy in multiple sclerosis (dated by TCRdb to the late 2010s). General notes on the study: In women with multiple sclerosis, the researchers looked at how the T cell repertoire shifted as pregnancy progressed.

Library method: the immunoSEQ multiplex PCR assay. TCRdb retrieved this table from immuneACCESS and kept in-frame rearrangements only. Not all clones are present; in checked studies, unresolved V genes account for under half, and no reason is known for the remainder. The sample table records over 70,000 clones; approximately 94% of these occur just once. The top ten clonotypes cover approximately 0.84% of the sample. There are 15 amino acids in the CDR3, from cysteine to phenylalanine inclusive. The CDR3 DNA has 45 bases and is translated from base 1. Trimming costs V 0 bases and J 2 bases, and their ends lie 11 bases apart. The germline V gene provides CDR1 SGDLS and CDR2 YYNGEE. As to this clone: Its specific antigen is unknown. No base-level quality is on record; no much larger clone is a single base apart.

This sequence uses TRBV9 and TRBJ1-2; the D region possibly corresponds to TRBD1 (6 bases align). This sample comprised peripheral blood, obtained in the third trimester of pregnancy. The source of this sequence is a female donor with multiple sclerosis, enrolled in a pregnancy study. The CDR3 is CASSVGGTINYGYTF. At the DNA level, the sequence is TGTGCCAGCAGCGTAGGAGGGACAATAAACTATGGCTACACCTTC.